The T cell receptor beta chain under discussion was sequenced for a study of cytomegalovirus exposure and HLA in healthy donors. PCR amplification relied on 60 Vbeta primers (plus 13 Jbeta primers). Assay used: immunoSEQ multiplex PCR; TCRdb lists only in-frame clones, some missing. The table records about 150,000 clones, 80% of them present only once. Study conclusions and caveats: Across donors, presence/absence analyses took sequencing depth to be roughly uniform. Most of the CMV-associated TCR beta chains (in a later analysis) appeared to be HLA-restricted.

In this sample, this clone turned up once. What it binds is unknown. All the people who gave samples were healthy bone marrow donors. Germline lookup yields CDR1 SGDLS and CDR2 YYNGEE. V shed 0 bases, J shed 3 bases, and the junction held 8 bases outside the gene matches. This CDR3 has 17 amino acids. The sample comprised PBMCs. This chain links TRBV9 with TRBJ2-7; the match to TRBD2 covers 11 bases. This receptor was obtained from a man aged 30 to 39 in good health and CMV-seropositive. The CDR3: CASSVGTLAGGFYEQYF. The CDR3 region has the DNA TGTGCCAGCAGCGTAGGGACCTTAGCGGGAGGGTTCTACGAGCAGTACTTC.